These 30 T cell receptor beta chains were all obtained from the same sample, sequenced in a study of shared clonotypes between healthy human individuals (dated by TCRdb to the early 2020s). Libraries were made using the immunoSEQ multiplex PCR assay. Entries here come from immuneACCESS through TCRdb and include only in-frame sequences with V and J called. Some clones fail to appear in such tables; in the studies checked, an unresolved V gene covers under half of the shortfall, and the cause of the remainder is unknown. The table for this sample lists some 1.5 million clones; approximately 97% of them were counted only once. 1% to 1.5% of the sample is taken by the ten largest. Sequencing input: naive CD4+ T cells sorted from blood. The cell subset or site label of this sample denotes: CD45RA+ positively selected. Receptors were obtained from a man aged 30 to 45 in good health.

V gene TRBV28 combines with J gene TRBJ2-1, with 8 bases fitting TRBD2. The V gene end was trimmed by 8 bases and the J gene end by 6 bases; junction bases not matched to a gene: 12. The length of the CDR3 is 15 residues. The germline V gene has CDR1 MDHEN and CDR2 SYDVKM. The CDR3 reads CASREASGQFNEQFF. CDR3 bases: TGTGCCAGCCGTGAGGCTAGCGGGCAATTCAATGAGCAGTTCTTC.

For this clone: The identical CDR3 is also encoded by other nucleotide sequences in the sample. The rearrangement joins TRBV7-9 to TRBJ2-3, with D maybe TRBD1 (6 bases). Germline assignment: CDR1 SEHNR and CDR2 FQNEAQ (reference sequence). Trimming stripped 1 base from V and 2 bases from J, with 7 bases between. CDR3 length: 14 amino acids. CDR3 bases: TGTGCCAGCAGCTTAGACAGGGACACAGATACGCAGTATTTT. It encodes CASSLDRDTDTQYF.

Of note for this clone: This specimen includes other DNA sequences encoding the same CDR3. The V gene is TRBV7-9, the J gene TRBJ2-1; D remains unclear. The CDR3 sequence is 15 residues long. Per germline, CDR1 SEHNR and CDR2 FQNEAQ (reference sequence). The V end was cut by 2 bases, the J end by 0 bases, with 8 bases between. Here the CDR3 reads CASSLSVSSYNEQFF. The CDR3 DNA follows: TGTGCCAGCAGCTTAAGCGTTAGCTCCTACAATGAGCAGTTCTTC.

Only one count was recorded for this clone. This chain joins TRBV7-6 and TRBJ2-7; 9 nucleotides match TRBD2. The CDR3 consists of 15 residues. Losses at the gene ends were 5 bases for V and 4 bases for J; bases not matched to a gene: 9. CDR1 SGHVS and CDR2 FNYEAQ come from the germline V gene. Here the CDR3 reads CASSQGTSISYEQYF. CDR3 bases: TGTGCCAGCAGCCAAGGGACTAGCATCTCTTACGAGCAGTACTTC.

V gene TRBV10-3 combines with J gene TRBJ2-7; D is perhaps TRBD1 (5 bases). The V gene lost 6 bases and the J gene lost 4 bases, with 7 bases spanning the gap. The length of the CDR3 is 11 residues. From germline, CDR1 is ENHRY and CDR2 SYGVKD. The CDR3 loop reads CAISDSYEQYF. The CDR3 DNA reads TGTGCCATCAGCGACAGTTACGAGCAGTACTTC.

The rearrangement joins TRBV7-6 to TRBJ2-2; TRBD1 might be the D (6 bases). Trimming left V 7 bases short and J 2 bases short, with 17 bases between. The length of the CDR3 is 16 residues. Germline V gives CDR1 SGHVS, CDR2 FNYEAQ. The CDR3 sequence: CASKPLQGPNTGELFF. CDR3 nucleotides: TGTGCCAGCAAGCCCTTACAGGGCCCTAACACCGGGGAGCTGTTTTTT.

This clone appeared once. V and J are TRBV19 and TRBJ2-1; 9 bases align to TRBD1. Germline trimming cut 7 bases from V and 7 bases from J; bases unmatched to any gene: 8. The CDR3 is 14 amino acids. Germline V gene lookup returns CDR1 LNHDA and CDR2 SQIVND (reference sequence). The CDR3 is CASIGTGSVNEQFF. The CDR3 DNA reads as TGTGCCAGTATTGGGACAGGGTCAGTTAATGAGCAGTTCTTC.

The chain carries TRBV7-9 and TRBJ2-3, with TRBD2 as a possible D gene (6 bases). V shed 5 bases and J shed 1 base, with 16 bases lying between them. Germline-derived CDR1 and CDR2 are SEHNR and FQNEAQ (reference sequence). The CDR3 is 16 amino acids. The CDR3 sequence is CASSPIRGRGTDTQYF. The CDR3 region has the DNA TGTGCCAGCAGCCCCATTCGGGGGAGAGGCACAGATACGCAGTATTTT.

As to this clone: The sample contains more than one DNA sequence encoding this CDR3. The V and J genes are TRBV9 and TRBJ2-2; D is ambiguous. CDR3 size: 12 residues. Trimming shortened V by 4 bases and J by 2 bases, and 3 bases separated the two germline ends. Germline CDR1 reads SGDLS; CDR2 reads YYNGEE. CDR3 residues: CASSTNTGELFF. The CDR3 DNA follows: TGTGCCAGCAGCACCAACACCGGGGAGCTGTTTTTT.

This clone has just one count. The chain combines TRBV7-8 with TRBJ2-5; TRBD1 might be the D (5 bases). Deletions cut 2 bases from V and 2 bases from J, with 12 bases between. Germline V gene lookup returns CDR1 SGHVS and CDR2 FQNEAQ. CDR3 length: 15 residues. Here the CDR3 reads CASSLIGAPQETQYF. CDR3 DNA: TGTGCCAGCAGCTTAATAGGGGCTCCTCAAGAGACCCAGTACTTC.

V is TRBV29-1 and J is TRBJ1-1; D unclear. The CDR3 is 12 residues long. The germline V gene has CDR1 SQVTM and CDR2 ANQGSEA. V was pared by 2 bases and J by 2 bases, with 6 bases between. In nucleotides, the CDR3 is TGCAGCGTTGAAAGGGCAAACACTGAAGCTTTCTTT. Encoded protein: CSVERANTEAFF.

CDR3 in amino acids: CASSQGLNQPQHF. DNA of the CDR3: TGTGCCAGCAGCCAGGGATTAAATCAGCCCCAGCATTTT. J is TRBJ1-5 and V is TRBV28, with a possible D match to TRBD1 (5 bases). Trimming removed 6 bases from V and 4 bases from J, with 10 bases in between. Germline lookup yields CDR1 MDHEN and CDR2 SYDVKM. CDR3 length: 13 amino acids.

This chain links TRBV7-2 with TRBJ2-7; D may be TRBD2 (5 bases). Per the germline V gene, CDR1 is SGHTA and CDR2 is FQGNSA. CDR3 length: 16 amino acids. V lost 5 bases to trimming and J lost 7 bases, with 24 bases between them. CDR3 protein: CASSLRVGGRPGEQYF. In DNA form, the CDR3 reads TGTGCCAGCAGCCTCCGTGTAGGAGGTCGTCCTGGTGAGCAGTACTTC.

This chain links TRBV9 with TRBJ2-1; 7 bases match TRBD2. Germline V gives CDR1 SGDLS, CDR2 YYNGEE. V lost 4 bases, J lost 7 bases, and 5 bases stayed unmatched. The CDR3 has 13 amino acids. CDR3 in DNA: TGTGCCAGCAGCCCTGGGACTACTAATGAGCAGTTCTTC. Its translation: CASSPGTTNEQFF.

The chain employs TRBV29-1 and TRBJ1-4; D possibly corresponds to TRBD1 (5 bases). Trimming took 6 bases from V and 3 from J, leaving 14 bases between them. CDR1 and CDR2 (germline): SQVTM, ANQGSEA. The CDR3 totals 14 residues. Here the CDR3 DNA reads TGCAGCGTCGTGGGGTGGGACTCTAATGAAAAACTGTTTTTT. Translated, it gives CSVVGWDSNEKLFF.

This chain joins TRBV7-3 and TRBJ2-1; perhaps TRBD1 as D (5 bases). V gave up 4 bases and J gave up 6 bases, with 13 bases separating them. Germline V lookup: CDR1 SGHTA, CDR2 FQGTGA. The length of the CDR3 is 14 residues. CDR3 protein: CASSSRGTGNEQFF. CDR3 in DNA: TGTGCCAGCAGCTCCAGAGGAACAGGCAATGAGCAGTTCTTC.

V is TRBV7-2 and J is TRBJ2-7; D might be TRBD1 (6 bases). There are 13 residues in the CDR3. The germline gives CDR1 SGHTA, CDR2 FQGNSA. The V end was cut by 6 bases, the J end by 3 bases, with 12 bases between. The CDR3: CASRQGVNYEQYF. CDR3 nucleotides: TGTGCCAGCAGACAGGGAGTAAACTACGAGCAGTACTTC.

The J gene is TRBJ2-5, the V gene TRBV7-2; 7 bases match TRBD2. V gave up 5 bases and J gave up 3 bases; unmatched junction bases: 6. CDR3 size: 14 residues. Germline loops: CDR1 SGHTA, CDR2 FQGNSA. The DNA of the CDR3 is TGTGCCAGCAGCGGGGGGGGAGCGGAAGAGACCCAGTACTTC. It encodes CASSGGGAEETQYF.

This chain's CDR3 is CASRIRTSGTNEQFF. CDR3 DNA sequence: TGTGCCAGTCGCATAAGGACTAGCGGTACCAATGAGCAGTTCTTC. J is TRBJ2-1 and V is TRBV19, with 10 nucleotides matching TRBD2. This CDR3 is built from 15 residues. CDR1 and CDR2 (germline): LNHDA, SQIVND (reference sequence). Trimming took 8 bases from V and 6 from J; bases not matched to a gene: 10. The whole variable domain, remainder taken from reference TRBV19 and TRBJ2-1, is DGGITQSPKYLFRKEGQNVTLSCEQNLNHDAMYWYRQDPGQGLRLIYYSQIVNDFQKGDIAEGYSVSREKKESFPLTVTSAQKNPTAFYLCASRIRTSGTNEQFFGPGTRLTVL.

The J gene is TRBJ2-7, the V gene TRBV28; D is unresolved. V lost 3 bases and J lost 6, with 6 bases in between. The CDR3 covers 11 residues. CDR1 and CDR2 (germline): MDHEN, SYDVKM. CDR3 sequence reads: CASSFGFEQYF. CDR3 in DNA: TGTGCCAGCAGTTTCGGGTTCGAGCAGTACTTC.

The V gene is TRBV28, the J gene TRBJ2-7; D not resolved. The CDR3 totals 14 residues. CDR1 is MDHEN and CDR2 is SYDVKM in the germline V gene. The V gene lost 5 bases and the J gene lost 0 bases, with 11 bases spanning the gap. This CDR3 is CASSPRASSYEQYF. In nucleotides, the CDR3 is TGTGCCAGCAGTCCCCGGGCGAGCTCCTACGAGCAGTACTTC.

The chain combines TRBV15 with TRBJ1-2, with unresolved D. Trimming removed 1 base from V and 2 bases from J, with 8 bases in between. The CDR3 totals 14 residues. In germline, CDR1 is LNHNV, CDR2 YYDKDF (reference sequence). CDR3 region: CATSRGGLNYGYTF. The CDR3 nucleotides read TGTGCCACCAGCAGAGGGGGTCTCAACTATGGCTACACCTTC.

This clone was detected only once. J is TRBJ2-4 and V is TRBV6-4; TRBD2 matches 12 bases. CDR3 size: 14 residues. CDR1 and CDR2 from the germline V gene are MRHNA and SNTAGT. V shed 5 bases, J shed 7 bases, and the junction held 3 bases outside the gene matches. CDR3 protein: CASSTSGRSNIQYF. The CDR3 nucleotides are TGTGCCAGCAGTACTAGCGGGAGGTCCAACATTCAGTACTTC.

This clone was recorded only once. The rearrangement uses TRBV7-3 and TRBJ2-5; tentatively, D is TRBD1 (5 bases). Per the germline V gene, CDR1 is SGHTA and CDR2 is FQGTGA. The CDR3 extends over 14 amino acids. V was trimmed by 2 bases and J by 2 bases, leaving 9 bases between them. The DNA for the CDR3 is TGTGCCAGCAGCTTATCAGGGTTGCAAGAGACCCAGTACTTC. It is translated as CASSLSGLQETQYF. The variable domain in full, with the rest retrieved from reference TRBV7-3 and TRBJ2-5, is GAGVSQTPSNKVTEKGKYVELRCDPISGHTALYWYRQSLGQGPEFLIYFQGTGAADDSGLPNDRFFAVRPEGSVSTLKIQRTERGDSAVYLCASSLSGLQETQYFGPGTRLLVL.

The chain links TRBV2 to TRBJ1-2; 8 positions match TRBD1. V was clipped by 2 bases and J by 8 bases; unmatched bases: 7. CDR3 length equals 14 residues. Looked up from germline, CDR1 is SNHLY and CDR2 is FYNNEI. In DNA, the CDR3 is TGTGCCAGCAGTGAAACAGGGTGGGACAGGGGCTACACCTTC. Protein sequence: CASSETGWDRGYTF.

Here the CDR3 reads CASGKQGLAVFGANVLTF. In DNA, the CDR3 is TGTGCCAGCGGGAAACAAGGACTAGCGGTTTTTGGGGCCAACGTCCTGACTTTC. This chain joins TRBV2 and TRBJ2-6, with 10 bases identical to TRBD2. Germline CDR1 is SNHLY and CDR2 is FYNNEI. This CDR3 has 18 residues. J was trimmed by 3 bases and V by 8 bases; bases with no gene match: 13.

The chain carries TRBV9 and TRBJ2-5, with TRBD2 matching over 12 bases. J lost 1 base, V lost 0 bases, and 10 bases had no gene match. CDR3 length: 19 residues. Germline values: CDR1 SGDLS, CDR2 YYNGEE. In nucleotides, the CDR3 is TGTGCCAGCAGCGTAGGCGTGACTAGCGGGGGCTCCTTCCAAGAGACCCAGTACTTC. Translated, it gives CASSVGVTSGGSFQETQYF.

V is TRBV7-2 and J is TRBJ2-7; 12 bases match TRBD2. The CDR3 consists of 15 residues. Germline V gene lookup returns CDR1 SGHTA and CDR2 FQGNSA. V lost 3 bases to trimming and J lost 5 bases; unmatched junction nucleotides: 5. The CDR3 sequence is CASSLTSGGKHEQYF. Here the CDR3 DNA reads TGTGCCAGCAGCTTGACTAGCGGGGGTAAGCACGAGCAGTACTTC.

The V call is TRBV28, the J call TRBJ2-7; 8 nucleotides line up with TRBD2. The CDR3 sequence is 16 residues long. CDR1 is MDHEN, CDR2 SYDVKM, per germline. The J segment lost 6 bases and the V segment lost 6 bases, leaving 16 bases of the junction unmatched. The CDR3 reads CASRSHFLGRASEQYF. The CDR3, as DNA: TGTGCCAGCAGATCCCACTTTCTCGGGAGGGCAAGCGAGCAGTACTTC.

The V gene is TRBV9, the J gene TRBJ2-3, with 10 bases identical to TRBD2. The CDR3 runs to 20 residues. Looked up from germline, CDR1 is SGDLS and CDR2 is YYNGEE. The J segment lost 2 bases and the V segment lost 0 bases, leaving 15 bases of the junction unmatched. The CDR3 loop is CASSVERTGLAGVITDTQYF. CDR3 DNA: TGTGCCAGCAGCGTAGAGAGAACAGGGCTAGCGGGAGTTATCACAGATACGCAGTATTTT.